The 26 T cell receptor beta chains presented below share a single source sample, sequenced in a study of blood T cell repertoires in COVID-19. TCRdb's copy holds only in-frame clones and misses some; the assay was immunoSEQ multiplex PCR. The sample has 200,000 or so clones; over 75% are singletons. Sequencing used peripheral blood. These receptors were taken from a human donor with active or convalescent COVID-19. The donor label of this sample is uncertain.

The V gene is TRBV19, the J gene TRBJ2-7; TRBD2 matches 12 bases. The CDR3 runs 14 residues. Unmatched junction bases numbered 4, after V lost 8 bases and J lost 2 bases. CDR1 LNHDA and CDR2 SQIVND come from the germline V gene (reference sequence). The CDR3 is CASGRTSGAYEQYF. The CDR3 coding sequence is TGTGCCAGTGGACGGACTAGCGGGGCCTACGAGCAGTACTTC.

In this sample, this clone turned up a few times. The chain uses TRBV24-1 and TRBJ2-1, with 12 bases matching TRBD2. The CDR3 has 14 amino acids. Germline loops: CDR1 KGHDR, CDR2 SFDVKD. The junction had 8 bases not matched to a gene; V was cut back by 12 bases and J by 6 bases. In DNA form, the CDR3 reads TGTGCCTCTTCTAGCGGGAGGGTTTCCAATGAGCAGTTCTTC. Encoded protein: CASSSGRVSNEQFF.

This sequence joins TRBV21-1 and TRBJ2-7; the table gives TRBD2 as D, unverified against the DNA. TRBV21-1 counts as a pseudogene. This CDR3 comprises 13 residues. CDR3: CARTWSIGNEQYF. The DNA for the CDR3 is TGTGCCAGGACGTGGAGCATCGGCAACGAGCAGTACTTC.

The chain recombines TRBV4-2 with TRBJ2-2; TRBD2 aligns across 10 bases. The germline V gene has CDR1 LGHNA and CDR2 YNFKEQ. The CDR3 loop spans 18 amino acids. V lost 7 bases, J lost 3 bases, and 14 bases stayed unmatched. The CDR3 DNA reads TGTGCCAGCAAAAGGGAAGCGGGGGGGCCGGTTGACACCGGGGAGCTGTTTTTT. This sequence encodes CASKREAGGPVDTGELFF.

CDR3: CASSQEGGGSYNSPLHF. CDR3 nucleotide sequence: TGCGCCAGCAGCCAAGAAGGGGGCGGCTCCTATAATTCACCCCTCCACTTT. The chain links TRBV4-3 to TRBJ1-6, with 7 bases that match TRBD1. Trimming removed 0 bases from V and 0 bases from J; junction bases left unmatched: 2. This CDR3 is 17 amino acids long. CDR1 LGHNA and CDR2 YSLEER come from the germline V gene.

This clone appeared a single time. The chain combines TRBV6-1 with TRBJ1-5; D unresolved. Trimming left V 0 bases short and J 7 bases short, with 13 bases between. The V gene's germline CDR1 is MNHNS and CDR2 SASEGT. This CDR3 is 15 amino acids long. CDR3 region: CASSEAVGRGQPQHF. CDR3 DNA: TGTGCCAGCAGTGAAGCTGTAGGGAGAGGACAGCCCCAGCATTTT.

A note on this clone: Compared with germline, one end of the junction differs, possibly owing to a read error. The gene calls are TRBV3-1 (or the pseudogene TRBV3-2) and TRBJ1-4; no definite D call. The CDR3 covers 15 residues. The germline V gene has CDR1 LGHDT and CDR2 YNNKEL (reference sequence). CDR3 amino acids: CASSQDLWGGEKLFF. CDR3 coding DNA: TGTGCCAGCAGCCAAGATCTATGGGGAGGCGAAAAGCTGTTTTTT.

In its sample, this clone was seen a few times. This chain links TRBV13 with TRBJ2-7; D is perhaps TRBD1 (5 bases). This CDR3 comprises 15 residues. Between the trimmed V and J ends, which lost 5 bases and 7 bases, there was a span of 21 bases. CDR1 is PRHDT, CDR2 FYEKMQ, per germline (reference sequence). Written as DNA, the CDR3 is TGTGCCAGCAGCCTATCTGGGGCTAGTTGGAAAGAGCAGTACTTC. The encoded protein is CASSLSGASWKEQYF.

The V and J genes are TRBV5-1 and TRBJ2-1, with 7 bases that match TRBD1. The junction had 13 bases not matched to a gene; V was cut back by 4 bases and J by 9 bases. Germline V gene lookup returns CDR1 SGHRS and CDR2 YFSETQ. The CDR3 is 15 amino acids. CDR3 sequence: CASSLSRQGVGEQFF. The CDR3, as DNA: TGCGCCAGCAGCCTATCTAGACAGGGAGTAGGTGAGCAGTTCTTC.

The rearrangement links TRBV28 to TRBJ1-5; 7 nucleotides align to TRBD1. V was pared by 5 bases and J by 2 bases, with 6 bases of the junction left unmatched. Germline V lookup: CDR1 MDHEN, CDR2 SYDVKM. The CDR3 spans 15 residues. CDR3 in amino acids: CASSPDRVGNQPQHF. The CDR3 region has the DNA TGTGCCAGCAGTCCCGACAGGGTAGGCAATCAGCCCCAGCATTTT.

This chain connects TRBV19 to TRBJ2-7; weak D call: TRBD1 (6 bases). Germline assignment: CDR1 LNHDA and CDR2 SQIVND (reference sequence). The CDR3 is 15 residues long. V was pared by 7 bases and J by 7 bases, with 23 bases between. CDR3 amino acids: CASKPTGWGVGEQYF. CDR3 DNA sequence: TGTGCCAGTAAGCCTACAGGGTGGGGAGTGGGAGAGCAGTACTTC.

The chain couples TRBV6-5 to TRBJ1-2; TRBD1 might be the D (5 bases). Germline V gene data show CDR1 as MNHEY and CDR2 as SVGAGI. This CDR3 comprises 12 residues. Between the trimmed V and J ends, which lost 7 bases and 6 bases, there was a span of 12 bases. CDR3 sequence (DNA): TGTGCCAGCACCACAGGTTGGGATGGCTACACCTTC. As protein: CASTTGWDGYTF.

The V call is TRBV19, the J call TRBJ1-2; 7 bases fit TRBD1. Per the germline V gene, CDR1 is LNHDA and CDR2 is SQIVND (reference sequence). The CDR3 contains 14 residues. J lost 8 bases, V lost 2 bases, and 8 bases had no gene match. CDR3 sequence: CASSIYKGASGYTF. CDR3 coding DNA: TGTGCCAGTAGTATATATAAGGGGGCCTCCGGCTACACCTTC.

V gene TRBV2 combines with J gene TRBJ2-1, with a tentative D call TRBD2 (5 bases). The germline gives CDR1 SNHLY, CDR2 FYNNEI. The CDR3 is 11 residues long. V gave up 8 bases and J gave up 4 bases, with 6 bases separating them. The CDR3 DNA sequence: TGTGCCAGCGGGGAGTACAATGAGCAGTTCTTC. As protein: CASGEYNEQFF.

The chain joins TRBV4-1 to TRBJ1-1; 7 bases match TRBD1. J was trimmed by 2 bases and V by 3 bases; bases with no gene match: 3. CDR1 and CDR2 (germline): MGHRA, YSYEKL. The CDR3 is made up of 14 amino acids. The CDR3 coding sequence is TGCGCCAGCAGCCACGACAGGGCAAACACTGAAGCTTTCTTT. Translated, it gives CASSHDRANTEAFF.

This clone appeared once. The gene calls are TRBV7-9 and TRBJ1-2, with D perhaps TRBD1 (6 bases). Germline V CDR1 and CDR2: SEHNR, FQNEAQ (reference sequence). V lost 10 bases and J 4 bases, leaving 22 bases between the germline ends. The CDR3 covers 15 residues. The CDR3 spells CATNNGQGQLYGYTF. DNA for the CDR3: TGTGCCACTAACAACGGGCAAGGACAGCTCTATGGCTACACCTTC.

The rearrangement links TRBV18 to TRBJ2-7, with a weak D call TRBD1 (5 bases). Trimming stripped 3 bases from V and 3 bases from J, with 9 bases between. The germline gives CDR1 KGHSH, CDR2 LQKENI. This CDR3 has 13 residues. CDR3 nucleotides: TGTGCCAGCTCACCCCTTGGACACTACGAGCAGTACTTC. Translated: CASSPLGHYEQYF.

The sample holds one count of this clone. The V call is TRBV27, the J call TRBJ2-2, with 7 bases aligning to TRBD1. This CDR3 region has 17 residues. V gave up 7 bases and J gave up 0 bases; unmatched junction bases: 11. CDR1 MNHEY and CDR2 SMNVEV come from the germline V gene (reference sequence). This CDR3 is CASKRNTGTANTGELFF. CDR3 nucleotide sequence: TGTGCCAGCAAAAGAAACACCGGGACAGCGAACACCGGGGAGCTGTTTTTT.

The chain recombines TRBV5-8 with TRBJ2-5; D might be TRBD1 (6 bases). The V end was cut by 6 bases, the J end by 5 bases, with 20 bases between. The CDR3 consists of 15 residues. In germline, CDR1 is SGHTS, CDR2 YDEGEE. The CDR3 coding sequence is TGTGCCAGCATCGCAGGGGCCTCACTAAGGGAGACCCAGTACTTC. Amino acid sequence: CASIAGASLRETQYF.

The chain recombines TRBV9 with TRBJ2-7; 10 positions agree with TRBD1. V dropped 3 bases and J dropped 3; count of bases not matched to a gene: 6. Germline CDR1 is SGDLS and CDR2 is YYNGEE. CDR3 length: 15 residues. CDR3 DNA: TGTGCCAGCAGCGACCGGGACAGGGGAGGCTACGAGCAGTACTTC. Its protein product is CASSDRDRGGYEQYF.

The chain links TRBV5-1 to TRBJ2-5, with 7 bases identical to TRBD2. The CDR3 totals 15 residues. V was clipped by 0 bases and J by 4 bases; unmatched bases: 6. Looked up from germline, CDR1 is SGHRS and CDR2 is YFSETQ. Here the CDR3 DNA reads TGCGCCAGCAGCTTGGCCAGGACTAGAGGAGAGACCCAGTACTTC. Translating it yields CASSLARTRGETQYF.

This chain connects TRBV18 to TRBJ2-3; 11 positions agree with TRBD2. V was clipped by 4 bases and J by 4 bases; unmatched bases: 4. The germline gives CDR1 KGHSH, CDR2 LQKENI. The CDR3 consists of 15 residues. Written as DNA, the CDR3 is TGTGCCAGCTCACAACTAGCGGGAGTGCCAGATACGCAGTATTTT. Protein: CASSQLAGVPDTQYF.

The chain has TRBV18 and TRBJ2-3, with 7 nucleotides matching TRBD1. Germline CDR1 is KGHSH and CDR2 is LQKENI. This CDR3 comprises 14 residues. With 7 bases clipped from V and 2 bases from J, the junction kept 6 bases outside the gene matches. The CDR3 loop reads CASYLTGITDTQYF. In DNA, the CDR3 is TGTGCCAGCTACCTGACAGGGATCACAGATACGCAGTATTTT.

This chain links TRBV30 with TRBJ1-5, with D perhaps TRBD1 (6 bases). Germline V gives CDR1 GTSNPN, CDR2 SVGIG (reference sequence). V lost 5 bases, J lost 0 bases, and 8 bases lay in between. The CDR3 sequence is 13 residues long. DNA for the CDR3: TGTGCCTGGGGGGGGCTTAGCAATCAGCCCCAGCATTTT. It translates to CAWGGLSNQPQHF. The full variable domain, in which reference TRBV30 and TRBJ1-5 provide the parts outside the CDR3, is SQTIHQWPATLVQPVGSPLSLECTVEGTSNPNLYWYRQAAGRGLQLLFYSVGIGQISSEVPQNLSASRPQDRQFILSSKKLLLSDSGFYLCAWGGLSNQPQHFGDGTRLSIL.

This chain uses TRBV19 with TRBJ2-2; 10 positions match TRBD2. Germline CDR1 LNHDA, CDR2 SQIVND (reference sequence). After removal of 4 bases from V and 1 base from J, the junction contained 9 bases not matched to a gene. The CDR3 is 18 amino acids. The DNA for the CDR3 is TGTGCCAGTAGTACACACCTAGCGGGAGAGAGGAACACCGGGGAGCTGTTTTTT. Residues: CASSTHLAGERNTGELFF.

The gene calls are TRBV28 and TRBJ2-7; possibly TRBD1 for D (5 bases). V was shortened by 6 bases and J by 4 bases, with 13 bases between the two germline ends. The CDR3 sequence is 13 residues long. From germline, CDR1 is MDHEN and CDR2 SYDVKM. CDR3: CASSPRVRYEQYF. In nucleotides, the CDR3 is TGTGCCAGCAGCCCCAGGGTCAGGTACGAGCAGTACTTC.